These 13 T cell receptor beta chains share one sample of origin, sequenced in a study of blood T cell repertoires in COVID-19. The protocol was immunoSEQ multiplex PCR, while the TCRdb copy is restricted to in-frame clones and leaves out a portion. The sample yields more than 150,000 clones, 82% seen once. The sample comprised PBMCs or T cells enriched from blood (not recorded which). The receptors were sampled from a man between 35 and 55 years old who had recovered from COVID-19.

This rearrangement joins TRBV15 to TRBJ2-2; no definite D call. CDR3 length: 17 amino acids. Germline V CDR1 and CDR2: LNHNV, YYDKDF (reference sequence). V was shortened by 0 bases and J by 2 bases, with 13 bases between the two germline ends. CDR3 coding DNA: TGTGCCACCAGCAGAGATCTCCAATCTAGTAACACCGGGGAGCTGTTTTTT. Translating it yields CATSRDLQSSNTGELFF.

For the CDR3, the DNA is TGTGCCAGCAGCTTAGGCCGGGAAGGAAAGCAGTACTTC. Translated, it gives CASSLGREGKQYF. This sequence joins TRBV13 and TRBJ2-7; possible D gene TRBD2, 5 bases. Germline-derived CDR1 and CDR2 are PRHDT and FYEKMQ (reference sequence). V lost 0 bases, J lost 8 bases, and 11 bases lay in between. The CDR3 runs 13 residues.

V usage is TRBV9 and J usage is TRBJ2-3, with 8 nucleotides matching TRBD1. Germline V gene sequence: CDR1 SGDLS, CDR2 YYNGEE. After removal of 4 bases from V and 1 base from J, the junction contained 5 bases not matched to a gene. CDR3 length equals 15 residues. The CDR3 coding sequence is TGTGCCAGCAGCCAGGGGGCTAGCGGCACAGATACGCAGTATTTT. This codes for CASSQGASGTDTQYF.

The chain uses TRBV7-9 and TRBJ2-3, with 8 bases fitting TRBD2. The CDR3 consists of 15 residues. CDR1 is SEHNR, CDR2 FQNEAQ, per germline (reference sequence). Trimming took 5 bases from V and 5 from J; bases not matched to a gene: 9. The CDR3 protein is CASSGPGGPQDTQYF. The CDR3 coding sequence is TGTGCCAGCAGCGGCCCGGGAGGGCCGCAAGATACGCAGTATTTT. Filled out from reference TRBV7-9 and TRBJ2-3, the complete variable domain reads DTGVSQNPRHKITKRGQNVTFRCDPISEHNRLYWYRQTLGQGPEFLTYFQNEAQLEKSRLLSDRFSAERPKGSFSTLEIQRTEQGDSAMYLCASSGPGGPQDTQYFGPGTRLTVL.

J is TRBJ2-1 and V is TRBV27; 8 bases align to TRBD2. After removal of 7 bases from V and 2 bases from J, the junction contained 7 bases not matched to a gene. The germline gives CDR1 MNHEY, CDR2 SMNVEV (reference sequence). The length of the CDR3 is 15 residues. The CDR3 DNA is TGTGCCAGCAAGGAGCGGGAGATTCCCTACAATGAGCAGTTCTTC. Translating gives CASKEREIPYNEQFF.

The V and J genes are TRBV9 and TRBJ2-3; 9 bases align to TRBD2. From germline, CDR1 is SGDLS and CDR2 YYNGEE. The ends lost 4 bases at V and 6 bases at J; junction bases unmatched: 9. The CDR3 is 15 amino acids. CDR3 residues: CASSPGREGPDTQYF. Here the CDR3 DNA reads TGTGCCAGCAGCCCCGGGCGGGAGGGCCCCGATACGCAGTATTTT.

A single count supports this clone. The chain uses TRBV7-2 and TRBJ1-5; weak D call: TRBD1 (6 bases). V was pared by 5 bases and J by 9 bases, with 20 bases between. Looked up from germline, CDR1 is SGHTA and CDR2 is FQGNSA. This CDR3 is built from 15 residues. CDR3: CASSLGAQGEMPQHF. The CDR3 DNA reads as TGTGCCAGCAGCCTAGGGGCACAGGGTGAAATGCCCCAGCATTTT.

DNA of the CDR3: TGTGCCAGCAGCTTAGTAAAAGGGGGCGGAGAGACCCAGTACTTC. Translation gives CASSLVKGGGETQYF. This rearrangement joins TRBV7-2 to TRBJ2-5; 7 bases align to TRBD1. Germline-derived CDR1 and CDR2 are SGHTA and FQGNSA. Unmatched junction bases numbered 6, after V lost 1 base and J lost 4 bases. The CDR3 sequence is 15 residues long.

The V call is TRBV4-2, the J call TRBJ1-3, with unresolved D. Trimming cost V 0 bases and J 0 bases, with 21 bases left between them. Germline CDR1 is LGHNA and CDR2 is YNFKEQ. The CDR3 runs 20 residues. The CDR3 nucleotides read TGTGCCAGCAGCCAAGATCTCCCCAACTCACTGAGCTACTCTGGAAACACCATATATTTT. Encoded protein: CASSQDLPNSLSYSGNTIYF.

The rearrangement uses TRBV6-5 and TRBJ2-7, with TRBD2 identical over 12 bases. With 0 bases clipped from V and 3 bases from J, the junction kept 0 bases outside the gene matches. This CDR3 region has 15 residues. CDR1 and CDR2 (germline): MNHEY, SVGAGI. CDR3 residues: CASSYSLAGGYEQYF. CDR3 nucleotides: TGTGCCAGCAGTTACTCACTAGCGGGGGGCTACGAGCAGTACTTC.

The V gene is TRBV27, the J gene TRBJ2-7; 7 positions agree with TRBD1. Unmatched junction bases numbered 15, after V lost 7 bases and J lost 3 bases. This CDR3 spans 16 amino acids. Germline CDR1 is MNHEY and CDR2 is SMNVEV (reference sequence). CDR3 loop: CASTPSTGNELYEQYF. The CDR3 nucleotides read TGTGCCAGCACCCCTTCGACAGGGAACGAGCTCTACGAGCAGTACTTC.

CDR3 protein: CASSVGGSRALAGNTGELFF. CDR3 nucleotide sequence: TGTGCCAGCAGCGTAGGAGGGTCCAGAGCACTAGCGGGTAACACCGGGGAGCTGTTTTTT. The J gene is TRBJ2-2, the V gene TRBV9; 9 nucleotides agree with TRBD2. The CDR3 covers 20 residues. V shed 0 bases, J shed 2 bases, and the junction held 14 bases outside the gene matches. The V gene's germline CDR1 is SGDLS and CDR2 YYNGEE.

The V gene is TRBV5-4, the J gene TRBJ2-7, with TRBD2 identical over 7 bases. Germline assignment: CDR1 SGHNT and CDR2 YYREEE (reference sequence). After removal of 3 bases from V and 4 bases from J, the junction contained 16 bases not matched to a gene. CDR3 length: 17 residues. The DNA for the CDR3 is TGTGCCAGCAGCTCCTCTAGCGGAACAGGTCTACGGTACGAGCAGTACTTC. The encoded protein is CASSSSSGTGLRYEQYF.